The 6 T cell receptor beta chains presented below share a single source sample, sequenced in a study of cytomegalovirus exposure and HLA in healthy donors. The primer mix had 60 Vbeta and 13 Jbeta primers. Using immunoSEQ multiplex PCR, the repertoire was profiled, and TCRdb retains in-frame clones only, with some absent. The data contain 200,000 or so clones, approximately 81% of them singletons. The sequencing sample was made of PBMCs. The receptors were sampled from a woman aged 18 to 35 in good health and CMV-seropositive.

This chain joins TRBV6-1 and TRBJ1-4, with D possibly being TRBD1 (6 bases). From germline, CDR1 is MNHNS and CDR2 SASEGT. Trimming removed 6 bases at V and 1 base at J, with 12 bases between. The CDR3 is 15 amino acids. CDR3 residues: CASRGARGTNEKLFF. In DNA form, the CDR3 reads TGTGCCAGCAGAGGAGCCAGGGGAACTAATGAAAAACTGTTTTTT.

The chain is built from TRBV9 and TRBJ2-1; D is possibly TRBD2 (5 bases). CDR1 and CDR2 from the germline V gene are SGDLS and YYNGEE. V was shortened by 0 bases and J by 7 bases, with 8 bases between the two germline ends. The CDR3 consists of 13 residues. CDR3 DNA: TGTGCCAGCAGCGTAGAACTAGATAATGAGCAGTTCTTC. Protein product: CASSVELDNEQFF.

V gene TRBV15 combines with J gene TRBJ1-4; the match to TRBD1 covers 9 bases. This CDR3 has 16 amino acids. Looked up from germline, CDR1 is LNHNV and CDR2 is YYDKDF (reference sequence). V was clipped by 6 bases and J by 8 bases; unmatched bases: 13. CDR3 amino acids: CATSPRPGQGGEKLFF. For the CDR3, the DNA is TGTGCCACCAGTCCTCGACCGGGACAGGGAGGCGAAAAACTGTTTTTT.

This chain connects TRBV10-2 to TRBJ1-1, with no clear D. With 0 bases removed from V and 4 bases from J, the gap between germline ends came to 12 bases. The CDR3 length is 15 residues. In germline, CDR1 is WSHSY, CDR2 SAAADI. CDR3 region: CASSESGSLSTEAFF. CDR3 nucleotide sequence: TGCGCCAGCAGTGAGTCTGGGAGTCTGAGCACTGAAGCTTTCTTT.

The rearrangement links TRBV18 to TRBJ1-1; D perhaps matches TRBD1 (5 bases). V was cut by 1 base and J by 11 bases, with 23 bases left in between. CDR3 length equals 16 residues. The germline V gene encodes CDR1 KGHSH and CDR2 LQKENI. The CDR3 nucleotides are TGTGCCAGCTCACCACTTAGGACATTGGGCGGGGTTGAGGCTTTCTTT. Protein sequence: CASSPLRTLGGVEAFF.

The rearrangement joins TRBV27 to TRBJ2-3; TRBD2 is a possible D gene (7 bases). Per germline, CDR1 MNHEY and CDR2 SMNVEV (reference sequence). This CDR3 region has 19 residues. The V end lost 0 bases, the J end lost 5 bases, and 24 bases lay between the germline ends. The CDR3 DNA reads TGTGCCAGCAGTTTATCAGGGGGTGGCGTGGGGGAGGGAGTAGATACGCAGTATTTT. It codes for CASSLSGGGVGEGVDTQYF.